A selection of T cell receptor beta chains follows, all from one sample in a study of tumor and adjacent non-tumor tissue in lung cancer. TCRdb recomputed calls from the multiplex PCR reads with MiXCR, one row per CDR3 protein. The table lists approximately 90,000 distinct CDR3 sequences, roughly 66% of them singletons, with around 18% in the top ten. Sequenced input: lung tumor tissue. These receptor sequences come from a man aged 60 to 69 with non-small cell lung cancer. Both conserved end residues are part of each CDR3. The D gene is left open where the match is weak. Only part of the rows carry a size: once, few, many, or a class if the clone is expanded.

j_call clone_size d_call v_call cdr3_nt cdr3_aa
TRBJ1-1 NA NA TRBV10-3 TGTGCCATCAGTGAGTCGGGGACGGCTCCTCAAGCTTTCTTT CAISESGTAPQAFF
TRBJ2-1 NA NA TRBV12-3/TRBV12-4 TGTGTCAGCAGGTCGACATGGGGCTCCTACAATGAGCAGTTCTTC CVSRSTWGSYNEQFF
TRBJ1-6 few TRBD1 TRBV6-2/TRBV6-3 TGTGCCAGCAGTTACTCTGGGACCGACAGGGGGGTCAGAGCTCTCCACTTT CASSYSGTDRGVRALHF
TRBJ2-5 many TRBD2 TRBV5-4 TGTGCCAGCAGCTTGGACCCTAGCGGGAGGGCCCAAGAGACCCAGTACTTC CASSLDPSGRAQETQYF
TRBJ2-7 many NA TRBV29-1 TGCAGCGTAAGGACCGGGTCCTACTCCTACGAGCAGTACTTC CSVRTGSYSYEQYF
TRBJ1-1 NA NA TRBV19 TGTGCCAGTAGTATCGGTGACAGGAACACTGAAGCTTTCTTT CASSIGDRNTEAFF
TRBJ2-1 NA TRBD2 TRBV19 TGTGCCAGCCTGCGATCAGGGGGACTAGCGGGAGTCAGGAATGAGCAGTTCTTC CASLRSGGLAGVRNEQFF
TRBJ2-1 NA NA TRBV10-3 TGTGCCGTCGACTCTGGTTCCTACAATGAGCAGTTCTTC CAVDSGSYNEQFF
TRBJ2-7 many NA TRBV6-2/TRBV6-3 TGTGCCAGCAGTCGCCCTTCCTACGAGCAGTACTTC CASSRPSYEQYF
TRBJ2-3 NA TRBD1 TRBV5-4 TGTGCCATCAGCTTTCCCGGGACAGGGGTGGGTACGCAGTATTTT CAISFPGTGVGTQYF
TRBJ2-2 NA TRBD2 TRBV11-1 TGTACCAGCAGCCTGACCATGGCGGGGGAGCTTTTTTTT CTSSLTMAGELFF
TRBJ1-1 many NA TRBV7-9 TGTGCCAGCAGCTTAGTTATAGGAATGAACACTGAAGCTTTCTTT CASSLVIGMNTEAFF
TRBJ2-6 NA NA TRBV28 TGTGCCAGCGGTTTAAGTGCATCTGGGGCCAACATCCTGACTTTC CASGLSASGANILTF
TRBJ2-5 NA TRBD2 TRBV6-5 TGTGCCAGCAGTCATCGATGCTCTAGCGGGGGGACCCAAGAGACCCAGTACTTC CASSHRCSSGGTQETQYF
TRBJ1-4 many TRBD1 TRBV2 TGTGCCAGCAGCGGACAGGGAGGAGGAGAAAAACTGTTTTTT CASSGQGGGEKLFF
TRBJ1-1 NA NA TRBV19 TGTGTCAGTAGCCCGGGAACGGCGGGGTTGGGCACTGAAGCTTTCTTT CVSSPGTAGLGTEAFF
TRBJ1-1 NA NA TRBV30 TGTGCCTGGGCCTCCGGGAGATGGGGCGCCGGGGCTTTCTTT CAWASGRWGAGAFF
TRBJ2-1 many NA TRBV4-1 TGCGCCAGCAGCCAAGATGAAAGGTTCTACAATGAGCAGTTCTTC CASSQDERFYNEQFF
TRBJ1-2 many NA TRBV29-1 TGCAGCGTTGGACCCACAGGGAACGGCTACACCTTC CSVGPTGNGYTF
TRBJ2-7 NA TRBD1 TRBV12-3/TRBV12-4 TGTGCCAGCAGTCGGCGAACAGGGGTGACCTACGAGCAGTACTTC CASSRRTGVTYEQYF